A selection of T cell receptor beta chains follows, all from one sample in a study of identical twins. TCRdb itself ran the 5' RACE reads through MiXCR, one entry per CDR3 protein. The sample contains about 890,000 distinct CDR3 sequences, roughly an eighth of which appear only once. This same sample was also part of a study on yellow fever vaccine responses in identical twins.

The sample comprised PBMCs. These receptors were taken from a woman aged 18-29 years in good health. Both conserved end residues are part of each CDR3. Each record gives: CDR3 protein, V gene, J gene.

CDR3: CASSLRPQGNTDTQYF
V: TRBV7-9
J: TRBJ2-3

CDR3: CASFLGAGSTDTQYF
V: TRBV5-1
J: TRBJ2-3

CDR3: CASRPSGVRSYGYTF
V: TRBV28
J: TRBJ1-2

CDR3: CSARDYSGRAIYNEQFF
V: TRBV20-1
J: TRBJ2-1

CDR3: CASIKGGELFF
V: TRBV2
J: TRBJ2-2

CDR3: CASSPRTSGSDEQFF
V: TRBV12-3/TRBV12-4
J: TRBJ2-1

CDR3: CASSHLGTGKLGTGELFF
V: TRBV4-1
J: TRBJ2-2

CDR3: CASSQQVTGELFF
V: TRBV3-1
J: TRBJ2-2

CDR3: CSARENEKLFF
V: TRBV20-1
J: TRBJ1-4

CDR3: CASSPLISGSSYEQYF
V: TRBV3-1
J: TRBJ2-7

CDR3: CSAPEAINEQFF
V: TRBV20-1
J: TRBJ2-1

CDR3: CASSLTSWEQFF
V: TRBV12-3/TRBV12-4
J: TRBJ2-1

CDR3: CASSSAGGPDEQYF
V: TRBV12-3/TRBV12-4
J: TRBJ2-7